This T cell receptor (beta chain) came from a study of control samples from healthy donors and cancer patients. The repertoire was sequenced with immunoSEQ multiplex PCR; TCRdb's copy has only in-frame clones and lacks some. The sample consists of 79,000 or so clones, about 89% of them appearing once. The source of this sequence is a woman aged 50 to 65 with colorectal cancer. The sequenced material came from PBMCs.

CDR3 sequence: CASRRGGEGSPLHF. DNA of the CDR3: TGTGCCAGCAGAAGGGGGGGGGAAGGATCACCCCTCCACTTT. V usage is TRBV9 and J usage is TRBJ1-6; maybe TRBD1 (6 bases). Between the trimmed V and J ends, which lost 5 bases and 10 bases, there was a span of 16 bases. CDR1 SGDLS and CDR2 YYNGEE come from the germline V gene. This CDR3 region has 14 residues. Full variable domain (outside the CDR3, taken from reference TRBV9 and TRBJ1-6): DSGVTQTPKHLITATGQRVTLRCSPRSGDLSVYWYQQSLDQGLQFLIQYYNGEERAKGNILERFSAQQFPDLHSELNLSSLELGDSALYFCASRRGGEGSPLHFGNGTRLTVT.